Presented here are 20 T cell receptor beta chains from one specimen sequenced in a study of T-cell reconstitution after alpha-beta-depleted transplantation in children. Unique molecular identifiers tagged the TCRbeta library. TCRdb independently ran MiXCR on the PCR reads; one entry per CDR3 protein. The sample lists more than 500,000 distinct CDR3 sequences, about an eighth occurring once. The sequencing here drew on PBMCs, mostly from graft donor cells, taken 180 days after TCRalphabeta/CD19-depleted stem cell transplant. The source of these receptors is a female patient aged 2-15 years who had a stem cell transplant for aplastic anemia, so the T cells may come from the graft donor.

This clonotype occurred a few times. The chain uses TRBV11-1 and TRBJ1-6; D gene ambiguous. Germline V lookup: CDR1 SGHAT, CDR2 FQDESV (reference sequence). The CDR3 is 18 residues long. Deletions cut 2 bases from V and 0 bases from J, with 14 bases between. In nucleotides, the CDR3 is TGTGCCAGCAGCTTAAGCCCCCTGATGAGCTCCTATAATTCACCCCTCCACTTT. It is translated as CASSLSPLMSSYNSPLHF.

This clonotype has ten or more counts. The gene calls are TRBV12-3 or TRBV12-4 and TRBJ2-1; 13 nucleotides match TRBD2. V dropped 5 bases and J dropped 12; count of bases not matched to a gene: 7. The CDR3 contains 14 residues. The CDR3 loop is CASSPGTSGMTQFF. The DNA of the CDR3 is TGTGCCAGCAGTCCCGGGACTAGCGGGATGACGCAGTTCTTC.

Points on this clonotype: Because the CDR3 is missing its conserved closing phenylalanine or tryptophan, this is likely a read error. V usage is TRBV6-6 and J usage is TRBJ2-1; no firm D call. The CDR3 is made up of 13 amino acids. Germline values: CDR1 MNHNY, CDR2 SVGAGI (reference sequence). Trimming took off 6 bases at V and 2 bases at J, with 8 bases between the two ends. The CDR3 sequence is CASSPGTYNEQFI. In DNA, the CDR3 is TGTGCCAGCAGCCCCGGAACCTACAATGAGCAGTTCATC.

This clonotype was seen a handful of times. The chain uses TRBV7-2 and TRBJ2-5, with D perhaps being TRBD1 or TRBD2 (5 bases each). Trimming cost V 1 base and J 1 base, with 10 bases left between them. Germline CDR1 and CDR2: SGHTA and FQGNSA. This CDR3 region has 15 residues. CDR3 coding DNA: TGTGCCAGCAGCTTAGGGGGGTCGGGCCAAGAGACCCAGTACTTC. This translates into CASSLGGSGQETQYF.

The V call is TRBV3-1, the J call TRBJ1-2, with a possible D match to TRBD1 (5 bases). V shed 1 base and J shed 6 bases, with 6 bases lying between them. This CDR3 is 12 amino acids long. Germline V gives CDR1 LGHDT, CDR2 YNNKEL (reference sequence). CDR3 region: CASSQAGNGYTF. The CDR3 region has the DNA TGTGCCAGCAGCCAAGCAGGGAATGGCTACACCTTC.

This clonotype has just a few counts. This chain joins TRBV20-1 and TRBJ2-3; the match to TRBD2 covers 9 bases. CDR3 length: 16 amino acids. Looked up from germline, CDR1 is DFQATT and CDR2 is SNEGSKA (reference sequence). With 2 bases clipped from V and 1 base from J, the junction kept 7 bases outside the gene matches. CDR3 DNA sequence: TGCAGTGCTAGAACCTCAATAGCGGGAGGCACAGATACGCAGTATTTT. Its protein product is CSARTSIAGGTDTQYF.

As DNA, the CDR3 is TGCGCCAGCAGCCAAGAGGTCGGGGCAGATACGCAGTATTTT. It encodes CASSQEVGADTQYF. The chain combines TRBV4-3 with TRBJ2-3; D may be TRBD2 (5 bases). The V end was cut by 0 bases, the J end by 4 bases, with 8 bases between. Germline CDR1 is LGHNA and CDR2 is YSLEER. The CDR3 covers 14 residues.

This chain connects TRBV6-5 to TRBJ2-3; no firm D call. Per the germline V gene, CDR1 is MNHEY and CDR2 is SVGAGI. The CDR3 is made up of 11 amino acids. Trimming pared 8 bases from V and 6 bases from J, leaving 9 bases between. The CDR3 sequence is CASEKADTQYF. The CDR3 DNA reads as TGTGCCAGCGAAAAGGCCGATACGCAGTATTTT.

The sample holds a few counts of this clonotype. The CDR3, as DNA: TGTGCCACCAGCAGGGTGCCTTCCAACGTCCTGACTTTC. It yields the protein CATSRVPSNVLTF. This sequence joins TRBV15 and TRBJ2-6; no reliable D call. V gave up 3 bases and J gave up 8 bases, with 8 bases separating them. CDR3 length: 13 residues. Germline-derived CDR1 and CDR2 are LNHNV and YYDKDF (reference sequence).

CDR3: CAITPGQGNYEQYF. CDR3 sequence (DNA): TGTGCCATCACCCCGGGACAGGGGAACTACGAGCAGTACTTC. The chain recombines TRBV10-3 with TRBJ2-7; 10 nucleotides line up with TRBD1. There are 14 residues in the CDR3. V trimming: 7 bases; J trimming: 3 bases; junction bases outside the gene matches: 6. The germline V gene has CDR1 ENHRY and CDR2 SYGVKD.

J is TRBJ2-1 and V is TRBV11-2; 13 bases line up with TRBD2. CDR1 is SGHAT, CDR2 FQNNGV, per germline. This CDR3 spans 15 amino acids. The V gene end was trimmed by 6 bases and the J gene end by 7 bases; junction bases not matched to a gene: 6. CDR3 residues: CASRAGTSGTNEQFF. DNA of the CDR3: TGTGCCAGCAGAGCAGGGACTAGCGGGACTAATGAGCAGTTCTTC.

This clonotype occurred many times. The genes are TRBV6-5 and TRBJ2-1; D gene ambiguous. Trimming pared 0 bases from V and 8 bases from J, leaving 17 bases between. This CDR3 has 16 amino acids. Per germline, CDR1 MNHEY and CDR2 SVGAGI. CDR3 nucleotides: TGTGCCAGCAGTTACTCACGACTGGCAGTGGATTATGAGCAGTTCTTC. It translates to CASSYSRLAVDYEQFF.

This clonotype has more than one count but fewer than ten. DNA of the CDR3: TGCGCCAGCAGGCAGGGTTCACCAACTCTCACAGATACGCAGTATTTT. It translates to CASRQGSPTLTDTQYF. The V and J genes are TRBV5-1 and TRBJ2-3, with a weak D call TRBD1 (5 bases). Germline lookup yields CDR1 SGHRS and CDR2 YFSETQ. The CDR3 runs 16 residues. The V and J ends lost 5 bases and 2 bases respectively, with 18 bases between them. The full variable domain, completed using reference TRBV5-1 and TRBJ2-3, is KAGVTQTPRYLIKTRGQQVTLSCSPISGHRSVSWYQQTPGQGLQFLFEYFSETQRNKGNFPGRFSGRQFSNSRSEMNVSTLELGDSALYLCASRQGSPTLTDTQYFGPGTRLTVL.

The CDR3 sequence is CASRAGTGANVLTF. As DNA, the CDR3 is TGTGCCAGCAGAGCCGGGACCGGGGCCAACGTCCTGACTTTC. This chain uses TRBV25-1 with TRBJ2-6; D may correspond to TRBD1 or TRBD2 (5 bases each). Germline CDR1 reads MGHDK; CDR2 reads SYGVNS. The ends were cut back, 6 bases at V and 4 bases at J, with 10 bases in the middle. This CDR3 is 14 amino acids long.

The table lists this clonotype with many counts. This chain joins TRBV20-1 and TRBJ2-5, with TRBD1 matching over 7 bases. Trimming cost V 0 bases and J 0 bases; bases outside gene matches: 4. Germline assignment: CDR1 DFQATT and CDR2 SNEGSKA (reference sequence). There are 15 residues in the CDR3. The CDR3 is CSARDGGQYQETQYF. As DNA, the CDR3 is TGCAGTGCTAGAGATGGGGGACAGTACCAAGAGACCCAGTACTTC.

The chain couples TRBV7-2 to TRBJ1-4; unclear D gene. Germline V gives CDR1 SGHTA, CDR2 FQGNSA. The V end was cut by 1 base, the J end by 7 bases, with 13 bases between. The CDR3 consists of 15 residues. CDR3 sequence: CASSLVSGGREKLFF. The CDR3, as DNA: TGTGCCAGCAGCTTAGTCTCGGGAGGTCGTGAAAAACTGTTTTTT. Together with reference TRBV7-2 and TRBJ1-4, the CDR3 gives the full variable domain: GAGVSQSPSNKVTEKGKDVELRCDPISGHTALYWYRQSLGQGLEFLIYFQGNSAPDKSGLPSDRFSAERTGGSVSTLTIQRTQQEDSAVYLCASSLVSGGREKLFFGSGTQLSVL.

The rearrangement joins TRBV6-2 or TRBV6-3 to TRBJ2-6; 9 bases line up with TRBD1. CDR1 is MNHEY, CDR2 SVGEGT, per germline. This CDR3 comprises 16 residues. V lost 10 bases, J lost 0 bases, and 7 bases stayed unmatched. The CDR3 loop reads CATRDREGSGANVLTF. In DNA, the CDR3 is TGTGCCACTCGGGACAGGGAAGGCTCTGGGGCCAACGTCCTGACTTTC.

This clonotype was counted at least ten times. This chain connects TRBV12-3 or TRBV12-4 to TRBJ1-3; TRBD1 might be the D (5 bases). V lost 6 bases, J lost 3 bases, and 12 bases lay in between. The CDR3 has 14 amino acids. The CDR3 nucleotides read TGTGCCAGCAGGTTTCCCAGGGTTGGAAACACCATATATTTT. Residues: CASRFPRVGNTIYF.

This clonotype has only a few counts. CDR3 sequence: CASSEWANEKLFF. CDR3 bases: TGTGCCAGCAGTGAATGGGCTAATGAAAAACTGTTTTTT. The chain uses TRBV25-1 and TRBJ1-4, with D unclear. This CDR3 is built from 13 residues. Per germline, CDR1 MGHDK and CDR2 SYGVNS. Trimming pared 1 base from V and 3 bases from J, leaving 3 bases between.

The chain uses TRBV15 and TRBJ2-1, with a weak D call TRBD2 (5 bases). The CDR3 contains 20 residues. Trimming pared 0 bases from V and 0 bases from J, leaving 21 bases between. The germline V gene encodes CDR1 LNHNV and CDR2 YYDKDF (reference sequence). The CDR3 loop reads CATSRDNGWAGKSSYNEQFF. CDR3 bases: TGTGCCACCAGCAGAGATAACGGGTGGGCGGGCAAGAGCTCCTACAATGAGCAGTTCTTC. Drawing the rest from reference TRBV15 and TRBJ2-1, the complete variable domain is DAMVIQNPRYQVTQFGKPVTLSCSQTLNHNVMYWYQQKSSQAPKLLFHYYDKDFNNEADTPDNFQSRRPNTSFCFLDIRSPGLGDTAMYLCATSRDNGWAGKSSYNEQFFGPGTRLTVL.